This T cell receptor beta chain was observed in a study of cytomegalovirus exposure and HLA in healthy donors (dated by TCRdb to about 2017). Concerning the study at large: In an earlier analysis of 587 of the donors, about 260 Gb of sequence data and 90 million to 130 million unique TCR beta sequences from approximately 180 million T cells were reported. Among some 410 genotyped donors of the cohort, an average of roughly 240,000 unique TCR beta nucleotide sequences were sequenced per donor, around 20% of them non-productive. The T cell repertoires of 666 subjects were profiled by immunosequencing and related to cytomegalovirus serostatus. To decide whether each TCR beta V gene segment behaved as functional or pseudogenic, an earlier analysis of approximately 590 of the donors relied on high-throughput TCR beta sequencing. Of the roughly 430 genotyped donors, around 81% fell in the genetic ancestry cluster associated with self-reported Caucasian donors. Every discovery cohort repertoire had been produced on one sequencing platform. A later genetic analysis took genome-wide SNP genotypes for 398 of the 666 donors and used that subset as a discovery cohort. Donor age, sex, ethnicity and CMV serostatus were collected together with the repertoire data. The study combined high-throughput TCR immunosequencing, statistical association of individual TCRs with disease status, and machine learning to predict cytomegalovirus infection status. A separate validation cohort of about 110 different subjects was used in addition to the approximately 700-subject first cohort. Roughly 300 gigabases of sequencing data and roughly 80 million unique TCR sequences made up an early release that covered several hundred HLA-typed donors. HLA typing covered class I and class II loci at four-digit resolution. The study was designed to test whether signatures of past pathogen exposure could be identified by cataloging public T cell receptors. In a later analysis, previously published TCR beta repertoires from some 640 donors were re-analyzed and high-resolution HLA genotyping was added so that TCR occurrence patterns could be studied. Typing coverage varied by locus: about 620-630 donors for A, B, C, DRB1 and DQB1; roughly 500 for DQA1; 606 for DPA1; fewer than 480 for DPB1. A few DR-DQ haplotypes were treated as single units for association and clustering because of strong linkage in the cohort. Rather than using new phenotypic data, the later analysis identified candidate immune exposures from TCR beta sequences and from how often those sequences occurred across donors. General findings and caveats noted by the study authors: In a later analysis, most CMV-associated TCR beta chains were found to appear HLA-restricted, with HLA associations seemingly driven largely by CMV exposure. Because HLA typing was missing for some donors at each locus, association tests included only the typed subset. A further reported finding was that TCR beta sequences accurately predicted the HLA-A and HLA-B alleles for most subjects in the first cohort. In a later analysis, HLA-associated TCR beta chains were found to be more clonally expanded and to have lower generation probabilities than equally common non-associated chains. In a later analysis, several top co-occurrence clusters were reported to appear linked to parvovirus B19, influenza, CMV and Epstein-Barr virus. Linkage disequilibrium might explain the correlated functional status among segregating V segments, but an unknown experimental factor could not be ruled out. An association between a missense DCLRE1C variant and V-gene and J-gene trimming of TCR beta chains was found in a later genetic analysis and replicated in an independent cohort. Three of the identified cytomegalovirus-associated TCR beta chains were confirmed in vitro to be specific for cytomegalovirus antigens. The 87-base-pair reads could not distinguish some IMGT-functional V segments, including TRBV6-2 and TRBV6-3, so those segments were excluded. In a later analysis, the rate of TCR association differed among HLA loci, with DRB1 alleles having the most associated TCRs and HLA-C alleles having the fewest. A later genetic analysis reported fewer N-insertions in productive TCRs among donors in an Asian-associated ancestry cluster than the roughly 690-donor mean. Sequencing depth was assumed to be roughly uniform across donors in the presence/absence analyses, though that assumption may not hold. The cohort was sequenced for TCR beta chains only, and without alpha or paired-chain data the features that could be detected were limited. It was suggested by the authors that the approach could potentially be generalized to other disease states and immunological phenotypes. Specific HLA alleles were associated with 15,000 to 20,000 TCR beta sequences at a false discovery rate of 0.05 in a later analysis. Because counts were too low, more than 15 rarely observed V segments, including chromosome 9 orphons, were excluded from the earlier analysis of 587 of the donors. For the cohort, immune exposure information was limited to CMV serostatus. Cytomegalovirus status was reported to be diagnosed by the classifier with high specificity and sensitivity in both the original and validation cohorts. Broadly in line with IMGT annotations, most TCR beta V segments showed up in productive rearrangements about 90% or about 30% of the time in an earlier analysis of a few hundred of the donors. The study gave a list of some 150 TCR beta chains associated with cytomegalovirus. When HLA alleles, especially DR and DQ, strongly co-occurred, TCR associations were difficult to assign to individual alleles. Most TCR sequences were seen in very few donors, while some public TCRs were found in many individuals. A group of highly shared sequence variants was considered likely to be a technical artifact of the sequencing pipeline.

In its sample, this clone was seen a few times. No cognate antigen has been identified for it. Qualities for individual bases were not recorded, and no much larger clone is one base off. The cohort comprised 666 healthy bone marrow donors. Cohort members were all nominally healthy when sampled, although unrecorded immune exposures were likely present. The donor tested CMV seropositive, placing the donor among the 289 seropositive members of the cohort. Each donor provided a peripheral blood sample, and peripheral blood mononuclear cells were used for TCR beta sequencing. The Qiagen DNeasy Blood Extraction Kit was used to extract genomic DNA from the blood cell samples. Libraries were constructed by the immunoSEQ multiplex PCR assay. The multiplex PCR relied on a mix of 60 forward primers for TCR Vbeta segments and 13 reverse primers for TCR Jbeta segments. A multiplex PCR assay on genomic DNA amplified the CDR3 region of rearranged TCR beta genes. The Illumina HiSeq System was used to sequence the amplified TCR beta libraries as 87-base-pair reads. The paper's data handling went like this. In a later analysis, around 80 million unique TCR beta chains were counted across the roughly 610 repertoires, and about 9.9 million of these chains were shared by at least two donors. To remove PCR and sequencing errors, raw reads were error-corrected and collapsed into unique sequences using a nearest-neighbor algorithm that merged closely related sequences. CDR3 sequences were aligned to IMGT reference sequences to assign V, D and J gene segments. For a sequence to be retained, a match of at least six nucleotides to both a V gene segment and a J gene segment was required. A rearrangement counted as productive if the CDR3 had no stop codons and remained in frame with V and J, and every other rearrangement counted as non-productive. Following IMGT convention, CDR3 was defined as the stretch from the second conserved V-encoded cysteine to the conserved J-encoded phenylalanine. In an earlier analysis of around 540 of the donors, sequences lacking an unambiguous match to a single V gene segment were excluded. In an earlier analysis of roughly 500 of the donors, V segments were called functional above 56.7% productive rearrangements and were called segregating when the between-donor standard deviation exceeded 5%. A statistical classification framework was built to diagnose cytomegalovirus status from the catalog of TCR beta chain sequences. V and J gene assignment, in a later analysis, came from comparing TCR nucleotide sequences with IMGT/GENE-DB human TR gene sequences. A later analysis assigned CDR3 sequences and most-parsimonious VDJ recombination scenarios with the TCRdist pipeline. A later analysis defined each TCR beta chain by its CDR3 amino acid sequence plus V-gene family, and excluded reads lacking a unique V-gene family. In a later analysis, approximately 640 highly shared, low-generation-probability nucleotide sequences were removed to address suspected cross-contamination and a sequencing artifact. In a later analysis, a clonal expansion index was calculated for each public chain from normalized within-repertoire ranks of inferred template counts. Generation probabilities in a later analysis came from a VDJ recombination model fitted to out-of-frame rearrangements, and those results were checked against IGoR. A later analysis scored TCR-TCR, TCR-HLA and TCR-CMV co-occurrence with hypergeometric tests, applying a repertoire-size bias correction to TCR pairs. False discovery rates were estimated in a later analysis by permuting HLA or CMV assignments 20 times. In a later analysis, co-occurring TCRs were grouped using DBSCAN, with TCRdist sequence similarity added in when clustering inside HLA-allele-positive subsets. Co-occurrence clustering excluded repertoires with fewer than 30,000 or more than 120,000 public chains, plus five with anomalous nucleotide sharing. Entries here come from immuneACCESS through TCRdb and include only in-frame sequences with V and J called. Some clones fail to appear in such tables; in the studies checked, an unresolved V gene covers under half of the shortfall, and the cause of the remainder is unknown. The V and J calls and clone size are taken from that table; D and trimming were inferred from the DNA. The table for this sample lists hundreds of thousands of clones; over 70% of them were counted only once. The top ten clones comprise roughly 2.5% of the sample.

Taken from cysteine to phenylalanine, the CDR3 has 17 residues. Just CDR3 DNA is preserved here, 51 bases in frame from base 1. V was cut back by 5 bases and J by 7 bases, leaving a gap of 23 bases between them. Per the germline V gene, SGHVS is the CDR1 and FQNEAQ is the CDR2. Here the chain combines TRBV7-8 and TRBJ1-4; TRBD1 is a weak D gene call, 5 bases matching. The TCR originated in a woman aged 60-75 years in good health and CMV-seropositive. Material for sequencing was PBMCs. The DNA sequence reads TGTGCCAGCAGCCTAGGAAGAGGTGCCGCCCAGGGTGAAAAACTGTTTTTT. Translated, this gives CASSLGRGAAQGEKLFF.